The entry that follows covers one TCR beta chain sequence. This sample was taken from a study of control samples from healthy donors and cancer patients. From germline, CDR1 is DFQATT and CDR2 SNEGSKA (reference sequence). Trimming took 3 bases from V and 4 from J, leaving 9 bases between them. The CDR3 has 12 residues. Only in-frame clones appear in the TCRdb table, and some are missing; sequencing was by immunoSEQ multiplex PCR. The repertoire includes under 450,000 clones, over 75% of them detected once, and roughly 6.4% sits in the top ten. Sequencing input: PBMCs. This TCR was recovered from a man aged 40-50 years with head and neck cancer. V and J are TRBV20-1 and TRBJ1-2; tentative D call: TRBD1 (5 bases). The CDR3 is CSASNRIYGYTF. CDR3 sequence (DNA): TGCAGTGCTAGTAACAGGATCTATGGCTACACCTTC.